This T cell receptor beta chain was identified in a study of shared clonotypes between healthy human individuals. Study observations and caveats: Donor scarcity curtailed the genetic and exposure-history diversity represented herein.

V was cut by 0 bases and J by 3 bases, with 12 bases left in between. Germline V gene data show CDR1 as MNHEY and CDR2 as SMNVEV (reference sequence). The CDR3 is made up of 15 amino acids. For unsorted samples, genomic DNA was extracted from around 95 million PBMCs. Worth noting for this clone: The antigen remains unidentified.

Spread over ten immunoSEQ deep assay plates, unsorted PBMC DNA underwent sequencing. TCRdb keeps only in-frame clones here, not all; method: immunoSEQ multiplex PCR. This sample carries hundreds of thousands of clones, roughly four fifths of them seen once, and the ten largest clones take 12%. This chain joins TRBV27 and TRBJ2-7; D uncertain. Sequencing input: PBMCs. The clonotype originates from a woman between 40 and 55 years old in good health. Some clones in this sample may be carry-over from other donors' samples. CDR3 in amino acids: CASSLSWGGNYEQYF. Written as DNA, the CDR3 is TGTGCCAGCAGTTTATCGTGGGGTGGAAACTACGAGCAGTACTTC.